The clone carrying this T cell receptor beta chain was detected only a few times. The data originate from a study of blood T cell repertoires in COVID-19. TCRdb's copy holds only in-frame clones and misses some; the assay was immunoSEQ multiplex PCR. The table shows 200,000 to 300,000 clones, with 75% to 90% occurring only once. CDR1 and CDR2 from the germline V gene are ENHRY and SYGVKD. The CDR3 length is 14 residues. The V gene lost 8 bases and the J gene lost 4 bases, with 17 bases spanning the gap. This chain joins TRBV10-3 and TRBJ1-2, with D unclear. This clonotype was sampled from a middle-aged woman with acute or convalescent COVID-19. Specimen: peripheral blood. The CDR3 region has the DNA TGTGCCATCTCCCGAGGAGACCTAGGCTATGGCTACACCTTC. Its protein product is CAISRGDLGYGYTF.